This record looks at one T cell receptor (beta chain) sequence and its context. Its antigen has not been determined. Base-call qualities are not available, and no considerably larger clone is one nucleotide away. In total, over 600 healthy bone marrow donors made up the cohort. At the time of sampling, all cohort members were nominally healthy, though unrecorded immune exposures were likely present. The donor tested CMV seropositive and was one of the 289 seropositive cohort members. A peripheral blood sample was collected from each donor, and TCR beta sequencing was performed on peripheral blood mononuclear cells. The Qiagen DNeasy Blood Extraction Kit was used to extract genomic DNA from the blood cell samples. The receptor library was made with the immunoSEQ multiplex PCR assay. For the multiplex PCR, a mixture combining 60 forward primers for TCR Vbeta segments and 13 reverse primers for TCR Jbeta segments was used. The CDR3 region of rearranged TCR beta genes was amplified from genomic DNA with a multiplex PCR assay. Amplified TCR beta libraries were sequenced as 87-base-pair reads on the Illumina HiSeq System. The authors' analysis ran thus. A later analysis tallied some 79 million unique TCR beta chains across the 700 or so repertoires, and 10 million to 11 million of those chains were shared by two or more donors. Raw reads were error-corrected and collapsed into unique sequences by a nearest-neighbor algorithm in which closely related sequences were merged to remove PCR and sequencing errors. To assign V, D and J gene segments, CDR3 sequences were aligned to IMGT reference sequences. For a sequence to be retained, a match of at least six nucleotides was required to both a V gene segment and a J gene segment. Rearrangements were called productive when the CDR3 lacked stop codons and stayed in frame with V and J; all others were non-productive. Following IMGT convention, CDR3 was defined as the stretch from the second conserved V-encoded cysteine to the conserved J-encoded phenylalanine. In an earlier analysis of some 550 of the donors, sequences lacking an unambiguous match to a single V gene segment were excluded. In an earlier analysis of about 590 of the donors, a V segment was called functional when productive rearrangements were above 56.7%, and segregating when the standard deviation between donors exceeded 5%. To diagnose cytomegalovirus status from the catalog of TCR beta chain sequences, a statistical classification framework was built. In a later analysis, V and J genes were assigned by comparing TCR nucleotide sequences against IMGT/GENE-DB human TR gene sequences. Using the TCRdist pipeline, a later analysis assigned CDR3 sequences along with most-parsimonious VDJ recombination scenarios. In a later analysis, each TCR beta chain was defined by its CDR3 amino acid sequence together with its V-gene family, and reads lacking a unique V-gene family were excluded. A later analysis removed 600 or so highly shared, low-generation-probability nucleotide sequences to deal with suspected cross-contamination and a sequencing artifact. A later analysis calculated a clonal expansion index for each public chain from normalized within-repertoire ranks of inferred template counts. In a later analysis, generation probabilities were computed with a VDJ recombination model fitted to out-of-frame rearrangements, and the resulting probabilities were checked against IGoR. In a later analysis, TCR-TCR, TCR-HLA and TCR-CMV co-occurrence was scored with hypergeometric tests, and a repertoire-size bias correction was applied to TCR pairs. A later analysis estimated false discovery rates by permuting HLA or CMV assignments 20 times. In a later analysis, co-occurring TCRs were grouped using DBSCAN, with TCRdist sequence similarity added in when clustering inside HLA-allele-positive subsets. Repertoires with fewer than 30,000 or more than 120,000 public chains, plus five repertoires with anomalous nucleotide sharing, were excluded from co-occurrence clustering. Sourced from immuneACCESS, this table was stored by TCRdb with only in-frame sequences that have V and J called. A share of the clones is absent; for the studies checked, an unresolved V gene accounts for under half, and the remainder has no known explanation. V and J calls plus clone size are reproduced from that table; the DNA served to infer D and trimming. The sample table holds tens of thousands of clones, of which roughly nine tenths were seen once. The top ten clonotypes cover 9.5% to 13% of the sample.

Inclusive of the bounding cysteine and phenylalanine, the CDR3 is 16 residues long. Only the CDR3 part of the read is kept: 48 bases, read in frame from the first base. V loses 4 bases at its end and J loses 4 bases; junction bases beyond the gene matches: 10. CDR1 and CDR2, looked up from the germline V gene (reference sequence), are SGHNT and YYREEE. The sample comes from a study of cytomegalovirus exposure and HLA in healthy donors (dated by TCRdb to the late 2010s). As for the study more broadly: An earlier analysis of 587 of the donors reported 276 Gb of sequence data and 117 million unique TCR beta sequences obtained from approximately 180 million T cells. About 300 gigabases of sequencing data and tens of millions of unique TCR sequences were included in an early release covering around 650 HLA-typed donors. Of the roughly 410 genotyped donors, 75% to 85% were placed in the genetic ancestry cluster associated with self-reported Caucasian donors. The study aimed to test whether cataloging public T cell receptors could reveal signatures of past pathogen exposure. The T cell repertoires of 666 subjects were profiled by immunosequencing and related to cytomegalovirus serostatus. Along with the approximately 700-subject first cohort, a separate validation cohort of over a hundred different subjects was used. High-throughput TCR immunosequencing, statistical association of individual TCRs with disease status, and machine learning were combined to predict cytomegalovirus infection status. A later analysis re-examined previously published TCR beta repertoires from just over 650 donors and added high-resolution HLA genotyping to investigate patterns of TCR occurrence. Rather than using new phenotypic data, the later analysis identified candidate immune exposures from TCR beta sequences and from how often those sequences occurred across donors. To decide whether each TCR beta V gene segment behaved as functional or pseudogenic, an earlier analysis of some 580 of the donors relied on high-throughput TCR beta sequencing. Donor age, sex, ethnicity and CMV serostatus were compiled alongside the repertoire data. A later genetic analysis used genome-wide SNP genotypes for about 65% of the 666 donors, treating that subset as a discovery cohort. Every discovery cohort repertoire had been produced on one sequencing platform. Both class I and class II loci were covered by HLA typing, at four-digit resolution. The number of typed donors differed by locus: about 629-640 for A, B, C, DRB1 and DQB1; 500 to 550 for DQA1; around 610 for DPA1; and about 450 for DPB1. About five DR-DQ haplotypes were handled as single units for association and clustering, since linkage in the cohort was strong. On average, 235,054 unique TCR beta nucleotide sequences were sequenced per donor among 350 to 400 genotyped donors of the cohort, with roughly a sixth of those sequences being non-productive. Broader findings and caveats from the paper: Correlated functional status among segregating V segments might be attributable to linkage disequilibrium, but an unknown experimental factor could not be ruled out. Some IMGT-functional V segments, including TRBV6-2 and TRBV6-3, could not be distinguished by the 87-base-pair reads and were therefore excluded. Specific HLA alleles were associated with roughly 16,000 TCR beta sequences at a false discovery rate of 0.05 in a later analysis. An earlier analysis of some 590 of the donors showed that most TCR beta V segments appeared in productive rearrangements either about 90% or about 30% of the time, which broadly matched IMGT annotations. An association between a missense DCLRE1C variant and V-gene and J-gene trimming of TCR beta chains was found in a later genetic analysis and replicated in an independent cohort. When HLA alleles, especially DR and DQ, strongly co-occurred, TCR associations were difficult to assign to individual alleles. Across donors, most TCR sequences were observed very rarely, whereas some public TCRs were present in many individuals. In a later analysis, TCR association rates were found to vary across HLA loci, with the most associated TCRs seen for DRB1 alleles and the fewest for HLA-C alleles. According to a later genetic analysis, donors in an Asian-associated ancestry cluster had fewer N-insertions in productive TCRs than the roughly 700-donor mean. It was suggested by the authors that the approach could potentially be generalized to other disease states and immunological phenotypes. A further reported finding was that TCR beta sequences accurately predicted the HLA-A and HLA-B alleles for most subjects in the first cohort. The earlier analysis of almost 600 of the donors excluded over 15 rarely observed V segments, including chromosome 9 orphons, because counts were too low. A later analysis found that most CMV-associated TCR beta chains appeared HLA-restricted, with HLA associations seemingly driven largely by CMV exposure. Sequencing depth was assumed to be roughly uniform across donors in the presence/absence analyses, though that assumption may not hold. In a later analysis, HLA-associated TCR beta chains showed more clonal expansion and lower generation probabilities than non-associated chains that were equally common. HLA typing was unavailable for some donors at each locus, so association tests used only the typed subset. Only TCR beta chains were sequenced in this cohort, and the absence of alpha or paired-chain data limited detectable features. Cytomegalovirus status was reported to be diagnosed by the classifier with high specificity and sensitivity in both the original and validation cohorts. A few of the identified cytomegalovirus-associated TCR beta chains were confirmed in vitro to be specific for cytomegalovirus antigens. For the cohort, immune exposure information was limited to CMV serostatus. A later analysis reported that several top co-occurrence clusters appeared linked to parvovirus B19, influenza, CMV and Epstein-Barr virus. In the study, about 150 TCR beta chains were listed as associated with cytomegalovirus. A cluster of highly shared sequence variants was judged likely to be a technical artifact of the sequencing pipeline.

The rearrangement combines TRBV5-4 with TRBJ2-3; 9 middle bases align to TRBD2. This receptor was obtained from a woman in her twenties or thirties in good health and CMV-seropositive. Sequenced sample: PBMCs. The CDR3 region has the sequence CASSPAVAGVPDTQYF. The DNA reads TGTGCCAGCAGCCCCGCGGTAGCGGGAGTGCCAGATACGCAGTATTTT.